The sequence of this T cell receptor (beta chain) was determined in a study of T cells after yellow fever vaccination (dated by TCRdb to about 2019). Regarding the study in general: The SMART-Seq v4 Ultra Low Input RNA kit was used to prepare libraries from fractions with low cell numbers. Blood samples were taken at several timepoints before and after primary and secondary immunization, and bulk PBMC replicates and cell subsets were isolated. To follow T-cell clones before and after both primary and booster YFV17D yellow fever vaccination, bulk TCR alpha and beta repertoires underwent longitudinal sequencing. Two healthy male donors made up the cohort, one aged 18 to 29 years and the other aged 30 to 40 years. Results the study describes overall, beyond this receptor: The secondary T-cell response was found to be weaker but faster than the primary response, with a peak reached on day 5 rather than on day 15. A small fraction of clonotypes appeared in both the CD4 and CD8 compartments, likely as a result of convergent recombination. Because abundant contaminating clonotypes from the bulk population could be contained in FACS-sorted repertoires, computational filtering was required. Because only a couple of donors were included in the study, the extent to which the findings can be generalized is limited. After the booster, most of the clones that had expanded following primary vaccination were detected again (96% of CD4 and 80% to 90% of CD8), which suggests that memory was broadly maintained.

With regard to this clonotype: No base qualities exist here, and no much larger clone lies one base off it.

This specimen's treatment or condition label, per the study, means: live attenuated yellow fever vaccine strain. PBMCs were isolated from peripheral blood using a standard Ficoll-Paque protocol. Epitope-specific CD8 T cells were sorted using a dextramer loaded with the yellow fever NS4B epitope peptide, with anti-CD3 and anti-CD8 staining. RNA was extracted with TriZol from bulk PBMCs, CD4 and CD8 fractions, and dextramer-positive and dextramer-negative fractions. TCR cDNA was synthesized by 5'RACE template switching, through which a universal primer site and unique molecular identifiers were introduced. Priming of cDNA synthesis was performed from both the TCR alpha and TCR beta constant segments. Libraries were amplified in two PCR steps, with sample barcodes and sequencing adapters added in the second step. Libraries were sequenced on Illumina HiSeq 2500 (2x100 bp) or NovaSeq (2x150 bp). As for the authors' bioinformatics: MIGEC was used to demultiplex reads and collapse the reads into UMI consensus sequences, and MiXCR was used for V(D)J alignment. Vaccine-responding clonotypes were defined with edgeR using replicate PBMC samples, requiring FDR below 0.01 and a log2 fold change above 5 up to day 15. CD4 or CD8 identity was assigned to each bulk clonotype according to whether the clonotype was present at higher abundance in the sequenced CD4 repertoire or the sequenced CD8 repertoire. Clonotypes enriched at least 10-fold in dextramer-positive versus dextramer-negative fractions were classed as NS4B-specific, and CD4-biased clonotypes were left out. TCRdb passed the public sequencing reads through fastp at Q25 and MiXCR, retaining productive beta sequences. When rows share a CDR3 protein, they turn into one entry using the most common DNA and genes. V and J calls and clone size were set by TCRdb, not the authors. This sample has roughly 100,000 distinct CDR3 sequences in its table, and about 8.4% of those were observed once. The ten largest clonotypes hold 15% to 20% of the sample.

CDR1 MNHNS and CDR2 SASEGT were looked up in the germline V gene. Its CDR3 holds 15 amino acids, cysteine through valine. Only the CDR3 portion is preserved as DNA: 45 bases, with reading frame beginning at the first base. The TCR comes from a man aged 18-30 years who received the YFV17D yellow fever vaccine. Sequencing was performed on CD8+ T cells not binding an NS4B(214-222) dextramer, sorted from PBMCs, taken approximately 16 days after the first yellow fever vaccination. This sample's cell subset or site label indicates: NS4B epitope dextramer-negative CD8 T cells. Recombination connected TRBV6-1 to TRBJ2-7; 8 central bases correspond to TRBD1. The DNA reads TGTGGCAGCAGCCCACGCCCCGGACAGGGAAACGAGCAGTACGTC. Protein translation: CGSSPRPGQGNEQYV.